This T cell receptor (beta chain) was profiled in a study of beta chain features in type 1 diabetes. Whole-study context: Across every sample, 107,917,701 sorted cells were examined in total. Study outcomes and limitations: Researchers cautioned that cDNA sequencing could over-represent cells with high TCR expression. Patients with Type 1 diabetes showed moderately but significantly shorter TCRB CDR3s in all four CD4+ subsets.

The investigators reverse transcribed all of the isolated RNA, so they sequenced expressed TCRB transcripts. Profiling relied on immunoSEQ multiplex PCR, and the TCRdb table lists in-frame clones only, not all of them. The sample consists of some 160,000 clones, roughly 9% of them appearing once. The CDR3 is 15 amino acids. The V and J ends lost 6 bases and 3 bases respectively, with 16 bases between them. The germline V gene encodes CDR1 MDHEN and CDR2 SYDVKM. Cell sorting via CD45RO/CCR7/CD25/CD127/CD95/CD27 was performed to obtain CD4+ naive, central memory, regulatory and stem cell-like memory cells. Remarks on this clone: Its target is unknown.

Material: central memory CD4+ T cells from blood. The clonotype comes from a woman aged 25 to 39 with type 1 diabetes. The chain carries TRBV28 and TRBJ2-3, with D possibly matching TRBD1 (7 bases). This CDR3 is CASRTRGAGTDTQYF. In nucleotides, the CDR3 is TGTGCCAGCAGGACCAGGGGGGCCGGAACAGATACGCAGTATTTT.